This T cell receptor (beta chain) was profiled in a study of T cells in tuberculosis. V shed 3 bases and J shed 3 bases, with 8 bases lying between them. The CDR3 extends over 13 amino acids. CDR1 and CDR2 from the germline V gene are LNHDA and SQIVND (reference sequence). TCRdb keeps only in-frame clones here, not all; method: immunoSEQ multiplex PCR. Here the sample spans about 25,000 clones, 85% to 95% being singletons. Unsorted cryopreserved PBMC were sequenced, averaging approximately 100,000 T cells per clinical donor. The chain links TRBV19 to TRBJ2-5; D is unclear. The source material was PBMCs. The clonotype comes from a donor between 10 and 35 years old with latent tuberculosis or without tuberculosis infection. Some clones in this sample may be carry-over from other donors' samples. In DNA form, the CDR3 reads TGTGCCAGTAGTATGCACCGAGAAGAGACCCAGTACTTC. Its translation is CASSMHREETQYF.